This note documents a single TCR beta chain sequence. What it recognizes is unknown. The table came from immunoSEQ multiplex PCR; TCRdb's copy has only in-frame clones and leaves some out. Seen here are tens of thousands of clones, 90% observed once, and the top ten hold 0.85% to 1.2%. These data originate in a study of cytomegalovirus exposure and HLA in healthy donors. Turning to the study itself: The 130 or so validation repertoires were reported in a later analysis to have been generated on the same platform as the roughly 720 first-cohort repertoires. Study results and caveats: In vitro confirmation showed three CMV-associated chains to be CMV antigen specific.

Germline V gives CDR1 SEHNR, CDR2 FQNEAQ (reference sequence). The CDR3 sequence is 13 residues long. With 7 bases removed from V and 7 bases from J, the gap between germline ends came to 14 bases. Donors were drawn from the roughly 130-subject validation cohort, separate from the roughly 700-subject first cohort. This receptor was identified in a man aged 18 to 29 in good health and CMV-seronegative. Sequencing was performed on PBMCs. The chain is built from TRBV7-9 and TRBJ1-3; no firm D call. The CDR3 coding sequence is TGTGCCAGCACCCGAGGAGTCGCCAACACCATATATTTT. Residues: CASTRGVANTIYF.